Following are 26 T cell receptor beta chains from one sample sequenced in a study of CD8 T cells in Susac syndrome. About 0.45 to 1 ug RNA was reverse transcribed with random hexamers. TCRdb ran MiXCR on the immunoSEQ multiplex PCR reads and lists one entry per CDR3 protein. The sample consists of roughly 300,000 distinct CDR3 sequences, approximately 84% of them appearing once. Sequencing was carried out using CD8+ T cells from PBMCs. The receptors were gathered from a human donor with multiple sclerosis.

The chain is built from TRBV28 and TRBJ2-2, with 10 bases aligning to TRBD2. Germline assignment: CDR1 MDHEN and CDR2 SYDVKM. The V and J ends lost 5 bases and 5 bases, in that order; junction bases with no gene match: 8. The CDR3 runs 16 residues. CDR3 sequence reads: CASSPLAGEQTGELFF. In DNA form, the CDR3 reads TGTGCCAGCAGTCCCCTAGCGGGAGAGCAGACCGGGGAGCTGTTTTTT.

The chain carries TRBV28 and TRBJ2-7; 7 bases are a match to TRBD2. Losses at the gene ends were 2 bases for V and 1 base for J; bases not matched to a gene: 8. Germline values: CDR1 MDHEN, CDR2 SYDVKM. The CDR3 length is 16 residues. CDR3 in DNA: TGTGCCAGCAGTTTAGGTTGGGGGACTACGTCCTACGAGCAGTACTTC. This sequence encodes CASSLGWGTTSYEQYF.

V and J are TRBV14 and TRBJ1-5, with 8 bases that match TRBD1. Trimming took 4 bases from V and 3 from J; bases not matched to a gene: 8. The germline V gene encodes CDR1 SGHDN and CDR2 FVKESK. The CDR3 totals 16 residues. The CDR3 DNA follows: TGTGCCAGCAGCCTGTCCCGGGACAGGTCCAATCAGCCCCAGCATTTT. Translated, it gives CASSLSRDRSNQPQHF.

The chain links TRBV14 to TRBJ1-2; D unclear. Trimming took 4 bases from V and 4 from J, leaving 19 bases between them. The germline V gene has CDR1 SGHDN and CDR2 FVKESK. There are 16 residues in the CDR3. The CDR3 protein is CASSPAKVGRFYGYTF. The DNA of the CDR3 is TGTGCCAGCAGCCCCGCGAAGGTGGGGAGATTCTATGGCTACACCTTC.

The gene calls are TRBV12-5 and TRBJ2-1; D possibly uses TRBD1 or TRBD2 (5 bases each). V was cut by 2 bases and J by 8 bases, with 10 bases left in between. Germline V gene sequence: CDR1 LGHNT, CDR2 FRNRAP. The CDR3 runs 13 residues. CDR3 protein: CASGLPRGDEQFF. CDR3 DNA: TGTGCTAGTGGTTTGCCACGAGGGGATGAGCAGTTCTTC.

The chain employs TRBV7-9 and TRBJ2-3; D not resolved. CDR3 length: 11 amino acids. V was clipped by 3 bases and J by 10 bases, with 8 bases between them. Germline CDR1 is SEHNR and CDR2 is FQNEAQ (reference sequence). The CDR3 loop reads CASSFTDAQYF. The CDR3 region has the DNA TGTGCCAGCAGCTTCACGGATGCGCAGTATTTT. The variable domain in full, with the rest retrieved from reference TRBV7-9 and TRBJ2-3, is DTGVSQNPRHKITKRGQNVTFRCDPISEHNRLYWYRQTLGQGPEFLTYFQNEAQLEKSRLLSDRFSAERPKGSFSTLEIQRTEQGDSAMYLCASSFTDAQYFGPGTRLTVL.

V gene TRBV3-1 combines with J gene TRBJ2-7, with 10 bases lining up with TRBD2. The J segment lost 0 bases and the V segment lost 5 bases, leaving 4 bases of the junction unmatched. From germline, CDR1 is LGHDT and CDR2 YNNKEL (reference sequence). There are 15 residues in the CDR3. The CDR3 here is CASSVGLASSYEQYF. The CDR3 bases are TGTGCCAGCAGCGTGGGACTAGCGAGCTCCTACGAGCAGTACTTC.

This chain connects TRBV12-5 to TRBJ2-1; the match to TRBD1 covers 9 bases. The length of the CDR3 is 15 residues. Per germline, CDR1 LGHNT and CDR2 FRNRAP. Trimming at V came to 7 bases and at J to 4 bases, leaving 8 bases not matched to a gene. In DNA form, the CDR3 reads TGTGCTAGTGCCCACCCCGGACAGGGGTACAATGAGCAGTTCTTC. It yields the protein CASAHPGQGYNEQFF.

The J gene is TRBJ2-7, the V gene TRBV13, with 10 bases lining up with TRBD2. V shed 0 bases and J 0 bases; nucleotides not matched to a gene: 5. CDR3 size: 17 residues. Germline V gives CDR1 PRHDT, CDR2 FYEKMQ (reference sequence). The CDR3 DNA reads TGTGCCAGCAGCTTAGGGACTAGCGGGTATCACTCCTACGAGCAGTACTTC. Protein sequence: CASSLGTSGYHSYEQYF.

The rearrangement links TRBV4-1 to TRBJ2-1; 7 positions match TRBD2. The CDR3 contains 15 residues. CDR1 is MGHRA, CDR2 YSYEKL, per germline. With V trimmed by 0 bases and J by 2 bases, 1 base remained unmatched. The CDR3 DNA is TGCGCCAGCAGCCAAGACGGGAGGACCTACAATGAGCAGTTCTTC. Protein product: CASSQDGRTYNEQFF.

The chain links TRBV5-6 to TRBJ1-2; no reliable D call. CDR3 length: 15 amino acids. Germline V CDR1 and CDR2: SGHDT, YYEEEE. Trimming cost V 3 bases and J 7 bases, with 19 bases left between them. CDR3 residues: CASSYRPGRVGGYTF. CDR3 DNA: TGTGCCAGCAGCTACCGACCGGGAAGAGTGGGTGGCTACACCTTC.

On this clonotype: The germline gene is not matched at one end of the junction; a read error may be the cause. V gene TRBV9 combines with J gene TRBJ1-1, with D hard to call. The germline V gene encodes CDR1 SGDLS and CDR2 YYNGEE. This CDR3 is built from 13 residues. For the CDR3, the DNA is TGTGCCAGCAGCGTAGGGGTAAACACTGAAGTTTTCTTT. As protein: CASSVGVNTEVFF.

V and J are TRBV13 and TRBJ2-4; D not resolved. V lost 1 base, J lost 2 bases, and 9 bases lay in between. This CDR3 has 15 residues. From germline, CDR1 is PRHDT and CDR2 FYEKMQ (reference sequence). The CDR3 sequence is CASSLESQSKNIQYF. CDR3 nucleotides: TGTGCCAGCAGCTTAGAATCTCAGTCCAAAAACATTCAGTACTTC.

This chain links TRBV27 with TRBJ2-2, with D tentatively TRBD2 (5 bases). Germline-derived CDR1 and CDR2 are MNHEY and SMNVEV (reference sequence). This CDR3 has 14 amino acids. Deletions cut 4 bases from V and 5 bases from J, with 11 bases between. The CDR3 bases are TGTGCCAGCAGTTGGGGAGAAGGAACCGGGGAGCTGTTTTTT. It is translated as CASSWGEGTGELFF.

This sequence joins TRBV9 and TRBJ1-4; D is unresolved. V was pared by 0 bases and J by 0 bases, with 6 bases between. CDR3 length: 15 residues. The germline V gene encodes CDR1 SGDLS and CDR2 YYNGEE. Written as DNA, the CDR3 is TGTGCCAGCAGCGTAGGTACTGCAACTAATGAAAAACTGTTTTTT. Amino acids: CASSVGTATNEKLFF. Looking up the rest from reference TRBV9 and TRBJ1-4 gives the full variable domain: DSGVTQTPKHLITATGQRVTLRCSPRSGDLSVYWYQQSLDQGLQFLIQYYNGEERAKGNILERFSAQQFPDLHSELNLSSLELGDSALYFCASSVGTATNEKLFFGSGTQLSVL.

This chain connects TRBV12-5 to TRBJ2-3, with D uncertain. V shed 7 bases and J shed 6 bases, with 14 bases lying between them. The CDR3 consists of 13 residues. From germline, CDR1 is LGHNT and CDR2 FRNRAP. The CDR3 reads CASARTSVDTQYF. The CDR3 nucleotides are TGTGCTAGTGCCCGGACCAGCGTCGATACGCAGTATTTT. Using reference TRBV12-5 and TRBJ2-3 for the parts outside the CDR3, the full variable domain is DARVTQTPRHKVTEMGQEVTMRCQPILGHNTVFWYRQTMMQGLELLAYFRNRAPLDDSGMPKDRFSAEMPDATLATLKIQPSEPRDSAVYFCASARTSVDTQYFGPGTRLTVL.

V is TRBV24-1 and J is TRBJ2-1; D is uncertain. CDR1 is KGHDR and CDR2 is SFDVKD in the germline V gene. V was pared by 3 bases and J by 8 bases, with 13 bases between. The CDR3 is 14 amino acids. CDR3 in amino acids: CATSDGREAYEQFF. For the CDR3, the DNA is TGTGCCACCAGTGATGGGCGAGAAGCATATGAGCAGTTCTTC.

The chain combines TRBV5-5 with TRBJ2-3; D call uncertain. Germline CDR1 reads SGHKS; CDR2 reads YYEKEE (reference sequence). Trimming took 2 bases from V and 2 from J, leaving 9 bases between them. This CDR3 region has 14 residues. As DNA, the CDR3 is TGTGCCAGCAGCTTTCGGGTTCCCACAGATACGCAGTATTTT. It codes for CASSFRVPTDTQYF.

The chain has TRBV5-5 and TRBJ2-7, with D unresolved. The CDR3 loop spans 13 amino acids. Trimming left V 0 bases short and J 3 bases short, with 7 bases between. Germline-derived CDR1 and CDR2 are SGHKS and YYEKEE (reference sequence). The CDR3 nucleotides are TGTGCCAGCAGCTTGGAGTCGAACTACGAGCAGTACTTC. Protein sequence: CASSLESNYEQYF.

The chain links TRBV7-8 to TRBJ1-1; D is undetermined. V was trimmed by 0 bases and J by 0 bases, leaving 5 bases between them. CDR3 length: 14 amino acids. Germline CDR1 and CDR2: SGHVS and FQNEAQ. The CDR3 sequence: CASSLAVMNTEAFF. The CDR3 DNA sequence: TGTGCCAGCAGCTTAGCCGTTATGAACACTGAAGCTTTCTTT.

The chain combines TRBV14 with TRBJ2-5, with a tentative D call TRBD1 (6 bases). The CDR3 extends over 15 amino acids. The V gene lost 0 bases and the J gene lost 9 bases, with 17 bases spanning the gap. Germline CDR1 reads SGHDN; CDR2 reads FVKESK. In nucleotides, the CDR3 is TGTGCCAGCAGCCAAGATGGTACAGGGAGAAGTGCCCAGTACTTC. Translating it yields CASSQDGTGRSAQYF.

The chain links TRBV19 to TRBJ1-6, with D possibly being TRBD1 (5 bases). CDR1 is LNHDA and CDR2 is SQIVND in the germline V gene (reference sequence). The CDR3 runs 15 residues. V was pared by 4 bases and J by 5 bases, with 12 bases between. The CDR3 nucleotides read TGTGCCAGTAGTAATCCAGGGAGGAATAATTCACCCCTCCACTTT. Translating it yields CASSNPGRNNSPLHF.

This clonotype was found once. The CDR3 spells CASSYSKGLNTEAFF. DNA for the CDR3: TGTGCCAGCAGTTACTCGAAGGGGCTGAACACTGAAGCTTTCTTT. The chain is built from TRBV6-6 and TRBJ1-1, with D possibly TRBD1 on 5 matching bases. The CDR3 is made up of 15 amino acids. V lost 0 bases and J lost 0, with 8 bases in between. Germline-derived CDR1 and CDR2 are MNHNY and SVGAGI (reference sequence).

This CDR3 reads CASSGTSGAEEQYF. The CDR3 bases are TGTGCCAGCAGTGGGACTAGCGGCGCAGAAGAGCAGTACTTC. The chain carries TRBV6-5 and TRBJ2-7, with 11 bases identical to TRBD2. Germline V gene lookup returns CDR1 MNHEY and CDR2 SVGAGI. V was clipped by 5 bases and J by 7 bases; unmatched bases: 7. The CDR3 has 14 amino acids.

This chain connects TRBV7-9 to TRBJ2-5; 7 bases are shared with TRBD1. The germline CDR1 and CDR2 sequences are SEHNR and FQNEAQ (reference sequence). V lost 5 bases to trimming and J lost 3 bases; unmatched junction nucleotides: 9. The CDR3 extends over 15 amino acids. In DNA, the CDR3 is TGTGCCAGCAGCCCTGAGACAGGGACCGAAGAGACCCAGTACTTC. Translation: CASSPETGTEETQYF.

The V call is TRBV7-9, the J call TRBJ1-3; the match to TRBD1 covers 7 bases. With V trimmed by 5 bases and J by 4 bases, 8 bases remained unmatched. CDR1 SEHNR and CDR2 FQNEAQ come from the germline V gene (reference sequence). This CDR3 is built from 15 residues. The DNA of the CDR3 is TGTGCCAGCAGCCCCCGGGACAGACACGGAAACACCATATATTTT. It is translated as CASSPRDRHGNTIYF.